The 15 T cell receptor beta chains reported below all come from one sample, sequenced in a study of T cell repertoires in cytomegalovirus infection. TCRdb analysed the reads with MiXCR anew, one entry per CDR3 protein. Of around 440,000 distinct CDR3 sequences in the sample, approximately 10% were seen once. The sample taken for sequencing was PBMCs. Receptors originate from a human donor in good health (CMV status not recorded). Some clones in this sample may be carry-over from other donors' samples.

This clonotype was observed at least ten times. The V gene is TRBV11-2, the J gene TRBJ2-7, with no clear D. The CDR3 contains 18 residues. The ends were cut back, 0 bases at V and 0 bases at J, with 18 bases in the middle. The germline gives CDR1 SGHAT, CDR2 FQNNGV. The CDR3 loop reads CASSLDVVGRASSYEQYF. The CDR3 DNA reads as TGTGCCAGCAGCTTAGACGTGGTCGGCAGAGCGAGCTCCTACGAGCAGTACTTC.

This clonotype occurred many times. The chain carries TRBV7-6 and TRBJ2-6, with 9 bases fitting TRBD1. Germline CDR1 reads SGHVS; CDR2 reads FNYEAQ. V lost 4 bases and J lost 10; bases outside the gene matches: 5. This CDR3 spans 14 amino acids. CDR3: CASSSGTGRNVLTF. The CDR3 coding sequence is TGTGCCAGCAGCTCCGGGACAGGGCGAAACGTCCTGACTTTC.

The rearrangement joins TRBV27 to TRBJ2-1; 13 bases map to TRBD2. The CDR3 is made up of 19 amino acids. Germline V gene lookup returns CDR1 MNHEY and CDR2 SMNVEV (reference sequence). V was clipped by 0 bases and J by 3 bases; unmatched bases: 8. CDR3 protein: CASSLSTGTSGVNYNEQFF. CDR3 DNA: TGTGCCAGCAGTTTATCAACCGGGACTAGCGGGGTAAACTACAATGAGCAGTTCTTC.

At least ten counts were recorded for this clonotype. The chain is built from TRBV7-9 and TRBJ2-2; either TRBD1 or TRBD2 may fit D (5 bases each). Trimming took 3 bases from V and 0 from J, leaving 8 bases between them. Germline CDR1 reads SEHNR; CDR2 reads FQNEAQ (reference sequence). There are 15 residues in the CDR3. In DNA form, the CDR3 reads TGTGCCAGCAGCTTGGGACGGACGAACACCGGGGAGCTGTTTTTT. Translation: CASSLGRTNTGELFF.

There are many counts of this clonotype. The V gene is TRBV11-3, the J gene TRBJ2-1; D call uncertain. The germline V and J ends were trimmed by 5 bases and 0 bases, with 14 bases remaining between them. CDR1 is SGHNT and CDR2 is YENEEA in the germline V gene. There are 16 residues in the CDR3. CDR3 sequence: CASSPAWQSSYNEQFF. The CDR3 DNA follows: TGTGCCAGCAGCCCGGCATGGCAGAGCTCCTACAATGAGCAGTTCTTC.

This clonotype was counted many times. In DNA, the CDR3 is TGTGCCAGCAGTTACGAGGGGGCGATGAACACTGAAGCTTTCTTT. As protein: CASSYEGAMNTEAFF. V and J are TRBV6-6 and TRBJ1-1; 7 bases fit TRBD1. The V gene end was trimmed by 2 bases and the J gene end by 0 bases; junction bases not matched to a gene: 3. This CDR3 has 15 amino acids. Germline CDR1 reads MNHNY; CDR2 reads SVGAGI (reference sequence).

This clonotype was seen many times. V is TRBV7-2 and J is TRBJ2-1; D may match TRBD1 or TRBD2 (7 bases each). Per germline, CDR1 SGHTA and CDR2 FQGNSA. The germline V and J ends were trimmed by 4 bases and 4 bases, with 17 bases remaining between them. The CDR3 is made up of 16 amino acids. The CDR3 protein is CASSSRTGEGYNEQFF. CDR3 DNA: TGTGCCAGCAGCTCCCGCACAGGGGAGGGGTACAATGAGCAGTTCTTC.

This clonotype has more than one count but fewer than ten. The V call is TRBV23-1, the J call TRBJ2-5; D might be TRBD1 (5 bases). TRBV23-1 is marked as an open reading frame, function uncertain. With 0 bases removed from V and 1 base from J, the gap between germline ends came to 9 bases. This CDR3 spans 15 amino acids. DNA for the CDR3: TGCGCCAGCAGTCAATCGGGGCAAGGCCAAGAGACCCAGTACTTC. Encoded protein: CASSQSGQGQETQYF.

There are many counts of this clonotype. The chain employs TRBV7-2 and TRBJ1-4; D is unresolved. The germline V gene has CDR1 SGHTA and CDR2 FQGNSA. With 4 bases removed from V and 8 bases from J, the gap between germline ends came to 20 bases. The CDR3 is 16 residues long. CDR3 bases: TGTGCCAGCAGCTCGATCTTAGGAGGCCGTATGGAAAAACTGTTTTTT. Its translation is CASSSILGGRMEKLFF.

This clonotype was counted many times. The genes are TRBV7-2 and TRBJ1-6; weak D call: TRBD1 (5 bases). Germline V CDR1 and CDR2: SGHTA, FQGNSA. V shed 6 bases and J shed 5 bases, with 17 bases lying between them. CDR3 size: 16 residues. CDR3 bases: TGTGCCAGCAGGCAACCTGGAGGGACCAATAATTCACCCCTCCACTTT. As protein: CASRQPGGTNNSPLHF.

This clonotype was seen many times. J is TRBJ1-1 and V is TRBV5-1, with 8 bases fitting TRBD1. V was pared by 0 bases and J by 0 bases, with 1 base of the junction left unmatched. The germline gives CDR1 SGHRS, CDR2 YFSETQ. The CDR3 is 15 amino acids. CDR3 in DNA: TGCGCCAGCAGCTTGGTGGACAGGGTGAACACTGAAGCTTTCTTT. Its translation: CASSLVDRVNTEAFF.

This clonotype was recorded at least ten times. CDR3 amino acids: CASSPGTGRETQYF. CDR3 coding DNA: TGTGCCAGCAGTCCGGGGACAGGGAGAGAGACCCAGTACTTC. The J gene is TRBJ2-5, the V gene TRBV7-6, with TRBD1 matching 9 bases. Germline loops: CDR1 SGHVS, CDR2 FNYEAQ. V dropped 6 bases and J dropped 4; count of bases not matched to a gene: 6. This CDR3 region has 14 residues.

This sequence joins TRBV29-1 and TRBJ2-5; D is uncertain. The CDR3 runs to 11 residues. Trimming left V 7 bases short and J 3 bases short, with 9 bases between. The germline V gene has CDR1 SQVTM and CDR2 ANQGSEA. The CDR3 loop reads CSGLDEETQYF. Here the CDR3 DNA reads TGCAGCGGACTGGACGAAGAGACCCAGTACTTC.

This clonotype was recorded a few times. The chain uses TRBV2 and TRBJ2-7; D might be TRBD1 (5 bases). The CDR3 is 12 residues long. Germline assignment: CDR1 SNHLY and CDR2 FYNNEI. V was cut by 10 bases and J by 5 bases, with 15 bases left in between. The CDR3 DNA follows: TGTGCCACCAACCCTCAGGGTCACGAGCAGTACTTC. It codes for CATNPQGHEQYF.

The table lists this clonotype with a few counts. CDR3 bases: TGCGCCAGCAGAGGGGACAGCCGTAATGAAAAACTGTTTTTT. It codes for CASRGDSRNEKLFF. The genes are TRBV10-2 and TRBJ1-4; 7 bases agree with TRBD1. After removal of 6 bases from V and 4 bases from J, the junction contained 5 bases not matched to a gene. Germline V CDR1 and CDR2: WSHSY, SAAADI. The CDR3 sequence is 14 residues long.